This TCR beta chain was recovered during a study of PD-1 blockade in classical Hodgkin lymphoma (dated by TCRdb to about 2020). For the study in its entirety: Nivolumab dosing was 3 mg/kg intravenously every 2 weeks, continuing until either disease progression or unacceptable toxicity. The study used CyTOF and TCR beta sequencing to define a peripheral blood immune signature of response to PD-1 blockade in classical Hodgkin lymphoma. Results the study describes overall, beyond this receptor: Baseline TCR diversity was reported to be lower in newly diagnosed patients than in healthy donors, and even lower in relapsed/refractory patients. The study was limited to a single clinical trial cohort, and causes of repertoire differences, possibly disease activity or prior therapy, remained undefined. Lower diversity was seen in patients whose nivolumab began less than 1 year after ASCT, and these patients were left out of later analyses so that immune reconstitution would not confound the results. By C4D1, a significant rise was seen in CD4+ TCR diversity but not in CD8+ TCR diversity (p=0.0027 vs p=0.16), and the rise was most apparent among complete responders (p=0.02). Among trial patients, those achieving complete response had baseline diversity similar to that of newly diagnosed patients, while diversity was significantly lower in partial responders and progressors.

The table lists this clone with a count of one. Its target antigen remains unknown. It has no much larger one-base neighbor in the sample; base qualities were not kept. Genomic DNA was isolated using the Qiagen DNeasy kit from unsorted PBMCs as well as from negatively selected CD4+ and CD8+ fractions. Amplification of TCR beta CDR3 regions was done by immunoSEQ multiplex PCR with primers that anneal to V and J segments. A synthetic immune receptor repertoire was used to minimize amplification bias, and any residual bias was removed computationally once sequencing was done. In the authors' own workflow: Repertoire diversity was quantified as the Shannon entropy index using custom Python scripts. Unsorted, CD4+ and CD8+ repertoires were examined separately, except in combined analyses, for which CD4+ and CD8+ sequences were merged in silico. Clonal expansion was defined as a frequency increase of at least 2-fold after treatment compared with C1D1, and clones undetected at baseline were assigned a pseudocount of 0.5. Clones with 0 or 1 copy at C1D1 were defined as singleton clones, while clones with 2 or more copies were defined as non-singleton clones. Clones expanded in unsorted samples were labelled as CD4+, CD8+ or unknown by matching protein sequences in sorted samples from the same patient. Wilcoxon tests on paired samples were used to test changes in diversity from C1D1 to C4D1. Not all clones reach the TCRdb copy of this immuneACCESS table, which keeps in-frame sequences only. Checked studies attribute under half of the gap to unresolved V genes and leave the rest unexplained. The DNA was the basis for D and trimming; V, J and clone size are from that table. This sample lists over 60,000 clones; roughly nine tenths were detected once. Approximately 10% of the sample belongs to the ten largest clones.

What the time point label conveys for this sample: cycle 4 day 1 (C4D1), after 5 to 7 weeks of nivolumab. Every trial patient had relapsed after autologous stem cell transplantation, and cohorts A, B and C differed in prior brentuximab vedotin exposure. The trial cohort comprised some 60 patients with relapsed/refractory classical Hodgkin lymphoma whose best overall responses were complete response, partial response or progressive disease. Trial patients were treated with single-agent nivolumab in the multi-cohort phase II CheckMate 205 trial. An independent review committee assessed best overall response by applying the 2007 International Working Group response criteria. PBMCs from the trial were collected at three points: immediately before nivolumab initiation (C1D1), and during therapy at cycle 2 day 1 and cycle 4 day 1. After peripheral blood was drawn into 8 mL Vacutainer Cell Preparation Tubes, PBMCs were isolated by centrifugation and then cryopreserved.

From the cysteine through the phenylalanine, the CDR3 covers 14 amino acids. CDR3 DNA is the only sequence kept; it has 42 bases, read in frame from the first base. Trimming at the junction amounts to 7 bases on V and 4 bases on J, and the germline ends lie 14 bases apart. According to the germline V gene (reference sequence), CDR1 reads MNHNY and CDR2 reads SVGAGI. The sample in question was peripheral blood mononuclear cells (PBMCs), obtained before the fourth cycle of nivolumab. The V and J genes are TRBV6-6 and TRBJ1-5, with the D gene uncertain. This receptor was obtained from a human donor with classical Hodgkin lymphoma. The CDR3 protein sequence reads: CASTSGVSNQPQHF. The base sequence is TGTGCCAGCACTTCGGGCGTCAGTAATCAGCCCCAGCATTTT.